Listed here is a single T cell receptor (beta chain). The data originate from a study of shared T cell receptors in the human thymus. Only in-frame clones appear in the TCRdb table, and some are missing; sequencing was by immunoSEQ multiplex PCR. Of around 730,000 clones in the sample, 80% to 90% were seen once. The V gene's germline CDR1 is MNHEY and CDR2 SVGAGI. Trimming left V 6 bases short and J 2 bases short, with 11 bases between. The CDR3 extends over 13 amino acids. These records were also assigned to another study, of human thymus T cells.

Sequencing input: thymocytes. The J gene is TRBJ2-7, the V gene TRBV6-5; D is unresolved. The TCR originated in a girl in the first two years of life with a congenital heart defect. CDR3 coding DNA: TGTGCCAGCAGCCCGAGCATGGCCTACGAGCAGTACTTC. This sequence encodes CASSPSMAYEQYF.